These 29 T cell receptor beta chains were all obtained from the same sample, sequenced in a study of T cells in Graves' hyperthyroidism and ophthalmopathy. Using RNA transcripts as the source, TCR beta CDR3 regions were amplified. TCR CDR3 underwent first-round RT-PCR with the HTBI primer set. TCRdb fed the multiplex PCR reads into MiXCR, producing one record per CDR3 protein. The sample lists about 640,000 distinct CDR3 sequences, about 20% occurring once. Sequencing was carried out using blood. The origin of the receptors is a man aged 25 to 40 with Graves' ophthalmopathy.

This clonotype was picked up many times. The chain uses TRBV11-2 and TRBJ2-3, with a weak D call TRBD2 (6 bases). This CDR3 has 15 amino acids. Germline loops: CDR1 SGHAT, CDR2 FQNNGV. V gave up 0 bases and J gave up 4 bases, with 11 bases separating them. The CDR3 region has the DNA TGTGCCAGCAGCTTAGATTTCGGGAGCCCAGATACGCAGTATTTT. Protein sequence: CASSLDFGSPDTQYF.

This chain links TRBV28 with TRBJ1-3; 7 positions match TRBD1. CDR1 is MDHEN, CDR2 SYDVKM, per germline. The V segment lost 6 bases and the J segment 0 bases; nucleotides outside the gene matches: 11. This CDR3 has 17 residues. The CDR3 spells CASRGPGTDYSGNTIYF. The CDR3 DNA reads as TGTGCCAGCAGGGGACCGGGGACAGATTACTCTGGAAACACCATATATTTT.

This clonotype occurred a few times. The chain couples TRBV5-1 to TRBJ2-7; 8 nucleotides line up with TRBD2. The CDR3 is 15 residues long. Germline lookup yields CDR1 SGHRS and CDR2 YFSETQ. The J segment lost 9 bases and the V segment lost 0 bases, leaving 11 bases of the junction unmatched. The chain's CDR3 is CASSLGLAGYEGQYF. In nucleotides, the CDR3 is TGCGCCAGCAGCTTGGGGCTAGCGGGTTATGAAGGGCAGTACTTC.

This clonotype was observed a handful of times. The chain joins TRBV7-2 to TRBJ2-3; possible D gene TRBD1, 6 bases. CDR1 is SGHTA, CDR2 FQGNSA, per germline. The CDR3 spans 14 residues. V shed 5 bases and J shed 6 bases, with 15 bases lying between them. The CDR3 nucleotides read TGTGCCAGCAGCCTATACAGGGCTTTGGATACGCAGTATTTT. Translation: CASSLYRALDTQYF. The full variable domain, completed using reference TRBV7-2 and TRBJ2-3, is GAGVSQSPSNKVTEKGKDVELRCDPISGHTALYWYRQSLGQGLEFLIYFQGNSAPDKSGLPSDRFSAERTGGSVSTLTIQRTQQEDSAVYLCASSLYRALDTQYFGPGTRLTVL.

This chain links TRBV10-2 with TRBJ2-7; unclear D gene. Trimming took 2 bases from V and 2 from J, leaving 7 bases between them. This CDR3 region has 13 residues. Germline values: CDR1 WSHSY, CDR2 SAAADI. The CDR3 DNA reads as TGCGCCAGCAGTGAGCCCACAACCTACGAGCAGTACTTC. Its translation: CASSEPTTYEQYF.

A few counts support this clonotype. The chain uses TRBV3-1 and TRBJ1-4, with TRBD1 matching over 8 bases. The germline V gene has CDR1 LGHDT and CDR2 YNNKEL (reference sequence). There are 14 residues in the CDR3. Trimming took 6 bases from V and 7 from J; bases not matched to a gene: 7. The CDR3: CASSDQGAGEKLFF. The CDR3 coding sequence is TGTGCCAGCAGTGACCAGGGGGCCGGTGAAAAACTGTTTTTT.

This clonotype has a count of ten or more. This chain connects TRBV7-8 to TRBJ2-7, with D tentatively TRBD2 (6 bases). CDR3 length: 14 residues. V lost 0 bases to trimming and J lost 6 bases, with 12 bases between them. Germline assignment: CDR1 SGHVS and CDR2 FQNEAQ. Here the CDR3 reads CASSLAGRESEQYF. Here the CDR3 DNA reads TGTGCCAGCAGCTTAGCTGGACGGGAGAGCGAGCAGTACTTC.

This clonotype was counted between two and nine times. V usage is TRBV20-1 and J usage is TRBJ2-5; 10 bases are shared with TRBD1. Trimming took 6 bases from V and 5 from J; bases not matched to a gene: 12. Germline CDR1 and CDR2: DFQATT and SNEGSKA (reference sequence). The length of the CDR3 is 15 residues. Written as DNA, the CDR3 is TGCAGTGCAGCTGATCCGGGACAGGGGTTGGAGACCCAGTACTTC. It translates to CSAADPGQGLETQYF.

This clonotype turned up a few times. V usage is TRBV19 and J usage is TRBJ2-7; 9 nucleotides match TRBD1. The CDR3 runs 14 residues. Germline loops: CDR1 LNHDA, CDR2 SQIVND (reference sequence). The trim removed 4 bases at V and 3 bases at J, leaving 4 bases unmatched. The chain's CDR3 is CASSSDRGIYEQYF. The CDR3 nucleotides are TGTGCCAGTAGTAGCGACAGGGGGATCTACGAGCAGTACTTC.

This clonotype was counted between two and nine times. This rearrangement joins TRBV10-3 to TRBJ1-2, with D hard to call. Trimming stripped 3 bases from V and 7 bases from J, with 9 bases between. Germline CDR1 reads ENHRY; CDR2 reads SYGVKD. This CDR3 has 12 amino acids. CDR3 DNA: TGTGCCATCAGTGAAGGAGGGATTGGCTACACCTTC. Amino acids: CAISEGGIGYTF.

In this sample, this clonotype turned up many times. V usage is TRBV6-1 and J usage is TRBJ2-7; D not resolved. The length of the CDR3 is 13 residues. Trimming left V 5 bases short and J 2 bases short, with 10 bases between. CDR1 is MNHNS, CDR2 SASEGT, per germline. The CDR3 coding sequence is TGTGCCAGCAGTACCGGTACAGCCTACGAGCAGTACTTC. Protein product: CASSTGTAYEQYF.

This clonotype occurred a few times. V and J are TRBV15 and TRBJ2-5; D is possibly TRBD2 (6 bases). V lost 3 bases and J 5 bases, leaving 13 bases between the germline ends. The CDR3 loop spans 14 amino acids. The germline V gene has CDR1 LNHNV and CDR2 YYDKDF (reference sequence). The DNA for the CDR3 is TGTGCCACCAGCAGCAGGATTGGGGGGGAGACCCAGTACTTC. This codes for CATSSRIGGETQYF.

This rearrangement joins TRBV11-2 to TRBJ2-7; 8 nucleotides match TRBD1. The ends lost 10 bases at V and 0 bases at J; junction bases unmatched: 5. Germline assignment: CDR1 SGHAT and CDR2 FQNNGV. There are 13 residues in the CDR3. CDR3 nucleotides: TGTGCCATCACAGGGGGTCTCTCCTACGAGCAGTACTTC. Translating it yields CAITGGLSYEQYF.

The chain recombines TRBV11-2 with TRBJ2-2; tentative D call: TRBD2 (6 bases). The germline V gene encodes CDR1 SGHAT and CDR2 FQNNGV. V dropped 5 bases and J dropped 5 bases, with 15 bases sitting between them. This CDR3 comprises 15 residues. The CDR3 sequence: CASSRDLLGTGELFF. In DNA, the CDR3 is TGTGCCAGCAGCAGGGACTTGCTGGGGACCGGGGAGCTGTTTTTT.

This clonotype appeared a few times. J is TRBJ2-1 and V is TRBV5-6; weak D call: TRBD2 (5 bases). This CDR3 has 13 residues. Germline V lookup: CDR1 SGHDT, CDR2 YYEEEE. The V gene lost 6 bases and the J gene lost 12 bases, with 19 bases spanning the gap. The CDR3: CASNRAGLPRQFF. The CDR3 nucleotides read TGTGCCAGCAACCGGGCCGGACTTCCCCGGCAGTTCTTC.

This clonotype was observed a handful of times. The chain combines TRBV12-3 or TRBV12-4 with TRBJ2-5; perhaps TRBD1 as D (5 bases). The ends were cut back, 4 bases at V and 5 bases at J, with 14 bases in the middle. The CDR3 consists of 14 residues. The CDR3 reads CASSSIRVGETQYF. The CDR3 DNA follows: TGTGCCAGCAGTTCCATCAGGGTGGGGGAGACCCAGTACTTC.

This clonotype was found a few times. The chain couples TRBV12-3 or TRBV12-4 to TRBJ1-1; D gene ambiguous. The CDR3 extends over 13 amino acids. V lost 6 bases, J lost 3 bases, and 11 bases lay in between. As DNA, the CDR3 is TGTGCCAGCAGCGTAGGAATCTACACTGAAGCTTTCTTT. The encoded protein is CASSVGIYTEAFF.

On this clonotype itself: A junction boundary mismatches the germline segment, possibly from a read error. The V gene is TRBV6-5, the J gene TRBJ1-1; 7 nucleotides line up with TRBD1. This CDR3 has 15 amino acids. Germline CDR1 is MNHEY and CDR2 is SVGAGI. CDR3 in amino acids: CASSYPTGAGTEVFF. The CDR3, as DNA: TGTGCCAGCAGTTACCCTACAGGGGCGGGCACTGAAGTTTTCTTT.

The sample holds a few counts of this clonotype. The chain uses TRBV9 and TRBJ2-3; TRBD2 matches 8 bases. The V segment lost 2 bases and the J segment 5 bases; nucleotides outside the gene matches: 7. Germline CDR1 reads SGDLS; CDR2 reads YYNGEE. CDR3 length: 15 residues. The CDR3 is CASSVSGRSGDTQYF. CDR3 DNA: TGTGCCAGCAGCGTCAGCGGGAGATCAGGAGATACGCAGTATTTT.

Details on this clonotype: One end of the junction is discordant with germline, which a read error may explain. The CDR3 here is CASSQGSGRAAYNEQFF. Written as DNA, the CDR3 is TGCGCCAGCAGCCAAGGTAGCGGGAGGGCCGCGTACAATGAGCAGTTCTTC. This sequence joins TRBV14 and TRBJ2-1, with 11 bases matching TRBD2. Germline V gene lookup returns CDR1 SGHDN and CDR2 FVKESK. The CDR3 totals 17 residues.

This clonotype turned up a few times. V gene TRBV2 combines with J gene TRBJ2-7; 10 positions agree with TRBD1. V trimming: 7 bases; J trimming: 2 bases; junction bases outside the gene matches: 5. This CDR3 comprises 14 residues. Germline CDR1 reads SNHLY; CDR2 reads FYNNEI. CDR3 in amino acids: CASTNDRGPYEQYF. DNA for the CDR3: TGTGCCAGCACTAATGACAGGGGGCCCTACGAGCAGTACTTC.

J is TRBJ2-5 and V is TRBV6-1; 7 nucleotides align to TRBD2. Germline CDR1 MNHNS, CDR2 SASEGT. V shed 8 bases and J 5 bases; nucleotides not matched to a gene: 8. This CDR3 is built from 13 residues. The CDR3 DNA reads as TGTGCCAGCGATCGGGGACTACCGGAGACCCAGTACTTC. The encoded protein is CASDRGLPETQYF.

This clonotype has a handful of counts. CDR3 residues: CASSSTSGGNTGELFF. The DNA for the CDR3 is TGTGCCAGCAGCTCCACTAGCGGGGGGAACACCGGGGAGCTGTTTTTT. The rearrangement links TRBV3-1 to TRBJ2-2; TRBD2 agrees at 11 bases. The CDR3 is made up of 16 amino acids. V lost 5 bases, J lost 1 base, and 3 bases stayed unmatched. Germline assignment: CDR1 LGHDT and CDR2 YNNKEL (reference sequence).

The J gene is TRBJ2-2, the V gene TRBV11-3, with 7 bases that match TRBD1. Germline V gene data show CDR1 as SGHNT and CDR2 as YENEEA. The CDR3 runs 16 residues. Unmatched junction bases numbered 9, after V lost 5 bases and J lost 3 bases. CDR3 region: CASSTRQGRHTGELFF. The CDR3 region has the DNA TGTGCCAGCAGCACCAGACAGGGACGGCACACCGGGGAGCTGTTTTTT.

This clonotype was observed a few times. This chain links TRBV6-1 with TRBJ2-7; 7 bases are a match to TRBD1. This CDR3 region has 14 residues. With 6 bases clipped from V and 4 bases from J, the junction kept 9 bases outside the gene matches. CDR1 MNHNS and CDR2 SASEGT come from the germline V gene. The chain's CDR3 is CASREQGTAYEQYF. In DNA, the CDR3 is TGTGCCAGCAGGGAACAGGGGACGGCATACGAGCAGTACTTC.

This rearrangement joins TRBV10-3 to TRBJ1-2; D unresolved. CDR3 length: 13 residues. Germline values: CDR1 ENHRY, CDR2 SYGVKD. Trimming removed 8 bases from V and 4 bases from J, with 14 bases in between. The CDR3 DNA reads TGTGCCATCGGTCCGTATGTTAGCTATGGCTACACCTTC. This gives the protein CAIGPYVSYGYTF.

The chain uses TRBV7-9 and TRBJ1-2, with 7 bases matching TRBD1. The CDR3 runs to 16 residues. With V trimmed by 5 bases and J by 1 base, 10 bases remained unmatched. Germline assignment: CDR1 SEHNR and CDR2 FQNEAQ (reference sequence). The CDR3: CASSPPLDRINYGYTF. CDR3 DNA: TGTGCCAGCAGCCCGCCGTTGGACAGGATTAACTATGGCTACACCTTC.

The CDR3 loop is CASSLEVIQVTSNQPQHF. The CDR3 nucleotides are TGTGCCAGCAGCTTAGAGGTTATACAGGTTACCAGCAATCAGCCCCAGCATTTT. V and J are TRBV7-9 and TRBJ1-5; TRBD1 might be the D (5 bases). Germline assignment: CDR1 SEHNR and CDR2 FQNEAQ (reference sequence). With 1 base removed from V and 1 base from J, the gap between germline ends came to 17 bases. This CDR3 is built from 18 residues.

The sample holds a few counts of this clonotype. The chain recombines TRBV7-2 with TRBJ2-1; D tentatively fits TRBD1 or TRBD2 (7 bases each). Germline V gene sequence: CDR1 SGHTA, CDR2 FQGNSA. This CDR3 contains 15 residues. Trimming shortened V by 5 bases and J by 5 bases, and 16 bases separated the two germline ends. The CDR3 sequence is CASSQRGQIHNEQFF. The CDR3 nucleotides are TGTGCCAGCAGCCAGCGGGGACAGATCCACAATGAGCAGTTCTTC.